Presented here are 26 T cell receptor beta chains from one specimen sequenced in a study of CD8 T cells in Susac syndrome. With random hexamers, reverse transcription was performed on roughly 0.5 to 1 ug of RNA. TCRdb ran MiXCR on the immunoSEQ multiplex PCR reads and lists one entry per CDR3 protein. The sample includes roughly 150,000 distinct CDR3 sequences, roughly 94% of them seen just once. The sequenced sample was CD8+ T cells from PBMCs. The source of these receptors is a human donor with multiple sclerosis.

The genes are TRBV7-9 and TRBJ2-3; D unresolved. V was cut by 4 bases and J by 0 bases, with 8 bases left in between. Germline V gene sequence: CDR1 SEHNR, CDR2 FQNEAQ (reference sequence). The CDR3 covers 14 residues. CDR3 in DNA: TGTGCCAGCAGCTCCGCTACTAGCACAGATACGCAGTATTTT. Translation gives CASSSATSTDTQYF.

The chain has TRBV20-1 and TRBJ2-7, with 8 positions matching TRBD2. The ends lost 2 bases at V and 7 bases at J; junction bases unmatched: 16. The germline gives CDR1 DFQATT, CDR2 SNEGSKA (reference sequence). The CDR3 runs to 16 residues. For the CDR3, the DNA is TGCAGTGCTAGACCCGGGGGGGGACGTTTGAGGGATGAGCAGTACTTC. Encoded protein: CSARPGGGRLRDEQYF.

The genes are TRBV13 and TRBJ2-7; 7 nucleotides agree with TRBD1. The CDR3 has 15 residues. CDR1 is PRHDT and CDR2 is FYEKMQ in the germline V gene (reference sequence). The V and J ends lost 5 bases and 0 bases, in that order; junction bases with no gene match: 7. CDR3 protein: CASSPRQGASYEQYF. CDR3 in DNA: TGTGCCAGCAGCCCCCGACAGGGAGCCTCCTACGAGCAGTACTTC. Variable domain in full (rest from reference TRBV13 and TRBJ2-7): AAGVIQSPRHLIKEKRETATLKCYPIPRHDTVYWYQQGPGQDPQFLISFYEKMQSDKGSIPDRFSAQQFSDYHSELNMSSLELGDSALYFCASSPRQGASYEQYFGPGTRLTVT.

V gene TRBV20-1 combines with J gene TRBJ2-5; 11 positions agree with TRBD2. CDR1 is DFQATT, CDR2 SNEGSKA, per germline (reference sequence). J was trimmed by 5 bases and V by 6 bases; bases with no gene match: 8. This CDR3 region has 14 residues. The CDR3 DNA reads TGCAGTGCCAATAGCGGGGGGGCCCTTGAGACCCAGTACTTC. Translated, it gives CSANSGGALETQYF.

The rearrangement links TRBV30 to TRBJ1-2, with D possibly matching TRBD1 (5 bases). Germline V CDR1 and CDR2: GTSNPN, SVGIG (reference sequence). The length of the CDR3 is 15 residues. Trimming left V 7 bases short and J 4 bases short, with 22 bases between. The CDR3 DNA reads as TGTGCCTTAACATCGGGGGGACCCGCGATCTATGGCTACACCTTC. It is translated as CALTSGGPAIYGYTF.

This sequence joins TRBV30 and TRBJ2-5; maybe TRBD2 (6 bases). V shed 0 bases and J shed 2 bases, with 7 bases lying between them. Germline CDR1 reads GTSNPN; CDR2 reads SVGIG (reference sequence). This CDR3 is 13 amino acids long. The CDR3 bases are TGTGCCTGGAGTGTAGGGACTCAAGAGACCCAGTACTTC. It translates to CAWSVGTQETQYF.

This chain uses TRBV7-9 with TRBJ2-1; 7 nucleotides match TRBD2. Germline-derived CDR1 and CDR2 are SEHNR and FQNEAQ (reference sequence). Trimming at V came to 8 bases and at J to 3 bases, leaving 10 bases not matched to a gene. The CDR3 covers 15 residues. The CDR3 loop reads CASLRAGDFYNEQFF. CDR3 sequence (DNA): TGTGCCAGCTTACGGGCGGGAGACTTCTACAATGAGCAGTTCTTC.

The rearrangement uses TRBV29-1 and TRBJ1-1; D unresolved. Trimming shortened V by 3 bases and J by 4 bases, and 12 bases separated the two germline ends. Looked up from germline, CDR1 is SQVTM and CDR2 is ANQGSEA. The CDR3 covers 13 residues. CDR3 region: CSVERGKGTEAFF. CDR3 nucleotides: TGCAGCGTTGAGCGAGGGAAGGGCACTGAAGCTTTCTTT.

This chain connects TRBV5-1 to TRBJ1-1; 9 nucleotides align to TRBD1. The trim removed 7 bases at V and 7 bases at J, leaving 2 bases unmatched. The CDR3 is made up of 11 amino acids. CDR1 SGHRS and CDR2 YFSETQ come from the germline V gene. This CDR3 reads CASGTGFEAFF. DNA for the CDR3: TGCGCCAGCGGGACAGGGTTTGAAGCTTTCTTT.

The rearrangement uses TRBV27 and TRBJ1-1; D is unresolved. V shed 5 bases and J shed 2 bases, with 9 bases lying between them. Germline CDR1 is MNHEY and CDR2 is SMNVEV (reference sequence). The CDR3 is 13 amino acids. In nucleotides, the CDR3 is TGTGCCAGCAGTCCAAACCCTAACACTGAAGCTTTCTTT. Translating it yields CASSPNPNTEAFF.

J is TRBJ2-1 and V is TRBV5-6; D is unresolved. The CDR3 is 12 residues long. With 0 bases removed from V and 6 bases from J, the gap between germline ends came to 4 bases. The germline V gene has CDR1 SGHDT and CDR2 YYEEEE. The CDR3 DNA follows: TGTGCCAGCAGCTTGGGCCTCAATGAGCAGTTCTTC. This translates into CASSLGLNEQFF.

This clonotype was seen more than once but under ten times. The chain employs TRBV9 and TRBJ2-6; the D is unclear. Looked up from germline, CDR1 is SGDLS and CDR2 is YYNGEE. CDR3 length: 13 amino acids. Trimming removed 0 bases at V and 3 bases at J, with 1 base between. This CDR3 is CASSVGGANVLTF. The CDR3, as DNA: TGTGCCAGCAGCGTAGGTGGGGCCAACGTCCTGACTTTC.

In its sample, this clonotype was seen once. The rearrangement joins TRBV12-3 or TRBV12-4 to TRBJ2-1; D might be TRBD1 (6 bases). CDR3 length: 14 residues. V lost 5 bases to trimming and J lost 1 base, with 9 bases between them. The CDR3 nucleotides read TGTGCCAGCAGTCACAGGGATTCCTACAATGAGCAGTTCTTC. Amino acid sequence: CASSHRDSYNEQFF.

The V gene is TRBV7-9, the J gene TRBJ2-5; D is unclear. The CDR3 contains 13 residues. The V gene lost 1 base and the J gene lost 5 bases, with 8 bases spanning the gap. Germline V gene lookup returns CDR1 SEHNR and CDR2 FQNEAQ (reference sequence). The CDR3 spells CASSLDVGETQYF. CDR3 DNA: TGTGCCAGCAGCTTAGACGTCGGGGAGACCCAGTACTTC. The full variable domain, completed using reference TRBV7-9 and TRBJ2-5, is DTGVSQNPRHKITKRGQNVTFRCDPISEHNRLYWYRQTLGQGPEFLTYFQNEAQLEKSRLLSDRFSAERPKGSFSTLEIQRTEQGDSAMYLCASSLDVGETQYFGPGTRLLVL.

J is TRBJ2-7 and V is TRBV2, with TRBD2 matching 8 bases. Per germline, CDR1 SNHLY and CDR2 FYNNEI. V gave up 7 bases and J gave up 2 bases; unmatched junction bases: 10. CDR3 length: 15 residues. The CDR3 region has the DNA TGTGCCAGCACCGCCTATTTTAGCGGGGCCTACGAGCAGTACTTC. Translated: CASTAYFSGAYEQYF.

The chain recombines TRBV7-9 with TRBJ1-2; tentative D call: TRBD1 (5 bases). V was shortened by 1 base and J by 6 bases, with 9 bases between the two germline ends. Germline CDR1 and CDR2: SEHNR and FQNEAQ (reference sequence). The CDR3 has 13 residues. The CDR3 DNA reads TGTGCCAGCAGCTTAGGACAGTCGAATGGCTACACCTTC. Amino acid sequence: CASSLGQSNGYTF.

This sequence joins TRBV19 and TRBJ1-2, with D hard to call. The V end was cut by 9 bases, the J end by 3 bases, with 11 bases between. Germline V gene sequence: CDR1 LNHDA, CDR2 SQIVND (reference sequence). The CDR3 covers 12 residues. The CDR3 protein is CASLNSHYGYTF. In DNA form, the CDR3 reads TGTGCCAGCCTAAACAGCCACTATGGCTACACCTTC.

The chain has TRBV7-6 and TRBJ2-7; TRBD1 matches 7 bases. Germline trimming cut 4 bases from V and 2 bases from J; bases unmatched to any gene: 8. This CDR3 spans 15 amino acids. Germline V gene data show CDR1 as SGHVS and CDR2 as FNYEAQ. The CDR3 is CASSSMTGLTYEQYF. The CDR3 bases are TGTGCCAGCAGCTCAATGACAGGGTTGACCTACGAGCAGTACTTC.

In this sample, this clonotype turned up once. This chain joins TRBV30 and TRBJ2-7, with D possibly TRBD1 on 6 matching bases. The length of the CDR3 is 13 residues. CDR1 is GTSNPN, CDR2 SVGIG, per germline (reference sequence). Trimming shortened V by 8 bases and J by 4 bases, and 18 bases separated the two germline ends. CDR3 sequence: CAALRQESYEQYF. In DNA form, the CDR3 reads TGTGCCGCCCTACGACAGGAGTCTTACGAGCAGTACTTC.

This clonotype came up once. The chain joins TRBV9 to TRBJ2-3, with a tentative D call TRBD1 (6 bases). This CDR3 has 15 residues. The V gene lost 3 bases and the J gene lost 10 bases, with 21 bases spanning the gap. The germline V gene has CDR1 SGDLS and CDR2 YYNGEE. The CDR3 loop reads CASSGHRAPSNAQYF. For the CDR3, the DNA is TGTGCCAGCAGCGGTCACAGGGCCCCATCTAATGCGCAGTATTTT.

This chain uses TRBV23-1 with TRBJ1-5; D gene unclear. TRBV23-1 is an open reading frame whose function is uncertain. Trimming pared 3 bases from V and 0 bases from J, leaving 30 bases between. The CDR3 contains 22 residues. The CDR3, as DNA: TGCGCCAGCAGTCAGTGGGCCCGGGAACCCCAAATCAATGACGATAGCAATCAGCCCCAGCATTTT. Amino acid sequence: CASSQWAREPQINDDSNQPQHF.

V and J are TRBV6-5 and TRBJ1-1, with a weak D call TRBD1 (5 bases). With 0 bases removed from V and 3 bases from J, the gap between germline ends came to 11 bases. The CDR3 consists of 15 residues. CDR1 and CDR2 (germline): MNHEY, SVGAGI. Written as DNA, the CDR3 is TGTGCCAGCAGTTACTCAGCGTGGGGGGACACTGAAGCTTTCTTT. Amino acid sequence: CASSYSAWGDTEAFF.

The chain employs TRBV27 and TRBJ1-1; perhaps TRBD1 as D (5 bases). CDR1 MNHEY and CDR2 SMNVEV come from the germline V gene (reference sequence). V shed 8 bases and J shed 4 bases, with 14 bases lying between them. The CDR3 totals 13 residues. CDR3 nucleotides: TGTGCCAGCTTCCCGCAGGGCAGCACTGAAGCTTTCTTT. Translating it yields CASFPQGSTEAFF.

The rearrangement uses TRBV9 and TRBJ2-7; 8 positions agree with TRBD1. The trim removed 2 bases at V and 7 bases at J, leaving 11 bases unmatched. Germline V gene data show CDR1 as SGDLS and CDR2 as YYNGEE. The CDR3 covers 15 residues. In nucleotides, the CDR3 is TGTGCCAGCAGCGTGGAAGGCGGACAGGGATGGGAGCAGTACTTC. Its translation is CASSVEGGQGWEQYF.

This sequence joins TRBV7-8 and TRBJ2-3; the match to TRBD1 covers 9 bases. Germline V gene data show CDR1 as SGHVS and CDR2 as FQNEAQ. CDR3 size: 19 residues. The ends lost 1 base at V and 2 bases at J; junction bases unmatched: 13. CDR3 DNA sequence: TGTGCCAGCAGCTTAGGCCTTGGGACAGGGTATCGAATCACAGATACGCAGTATTTT. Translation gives CASSLGLGTGYRITDTQYF.

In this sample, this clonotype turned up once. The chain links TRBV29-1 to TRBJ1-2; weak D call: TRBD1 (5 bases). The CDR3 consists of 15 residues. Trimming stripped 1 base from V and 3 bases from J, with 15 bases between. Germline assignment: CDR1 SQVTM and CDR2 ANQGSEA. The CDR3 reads CSVEARQSVDYGYTF. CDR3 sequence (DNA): TGCAGCGTTGAAGCCCGACAGTCCGTGGACTATGGCTACACCTTC.